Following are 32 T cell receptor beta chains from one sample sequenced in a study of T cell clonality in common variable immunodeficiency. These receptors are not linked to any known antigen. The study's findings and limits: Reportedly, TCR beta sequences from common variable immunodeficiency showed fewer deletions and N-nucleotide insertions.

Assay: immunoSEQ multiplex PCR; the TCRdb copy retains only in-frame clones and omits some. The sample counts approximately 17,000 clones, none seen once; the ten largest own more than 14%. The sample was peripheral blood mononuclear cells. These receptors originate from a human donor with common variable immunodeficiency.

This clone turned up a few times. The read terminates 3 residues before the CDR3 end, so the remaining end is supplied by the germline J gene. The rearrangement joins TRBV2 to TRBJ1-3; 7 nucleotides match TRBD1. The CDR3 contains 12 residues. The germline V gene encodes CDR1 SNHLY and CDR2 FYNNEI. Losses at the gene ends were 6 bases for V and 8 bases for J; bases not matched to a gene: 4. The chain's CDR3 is CASRDRVYTIYF. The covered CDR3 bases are TGTGCCAGCAGAGACAGGGTCTACACC. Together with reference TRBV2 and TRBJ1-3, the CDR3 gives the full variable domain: EPEVTQTPSHQVTQMGQEVILRCVPISNHLYFYWYRQILGQKVEFLVSFYNNEISEKSEIFDDQFSVERPDGSNFTLKIRSTKLEDSAMYFCASRDRVYTIYFGEGSWLTVV.

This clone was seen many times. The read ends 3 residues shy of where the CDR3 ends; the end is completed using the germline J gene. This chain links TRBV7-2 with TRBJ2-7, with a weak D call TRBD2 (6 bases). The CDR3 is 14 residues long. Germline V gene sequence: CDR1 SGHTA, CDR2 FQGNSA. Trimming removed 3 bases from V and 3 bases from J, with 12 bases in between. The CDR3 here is CASSFGGDSYEQYF. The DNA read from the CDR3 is TGTGCCAGCAGCTTCGGGGGAGACAGCTACGAG. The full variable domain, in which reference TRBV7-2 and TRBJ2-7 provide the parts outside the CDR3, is GAGVSQSPSNKVTEKGKDVELRCDPISGHTALYWYRQSLGQGLEFLIYFQGNSAPDKSGLPSDRFSAERTGGSVSTLTIQRTQQEDSAVYLCASSFGGDSYEQYFGPGTRLTVT.

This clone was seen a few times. CDR3 DNA (partial): TGCAGTGCTAGAAGGCCGGACAGGGCCGAATATGGC. Translating it yields CSARRPDRAEYG. The full CDR3 reads CSARRPDRAEYGYTF. The chain combines TRBV20-1 with TRBJ1-2, with 8 bases that match TRBD1. The CDR3 end lies 3 residues beyond the end of the read and is filled in from the germline J gene. This CDR3 comprises 15 residues. Germline-derived CDR1 and CDR2 are DFQATT and SNEGSKA (reference sequence). V dropped 2 bases and J dropped 5; count of bases not matched to a gene: 10.

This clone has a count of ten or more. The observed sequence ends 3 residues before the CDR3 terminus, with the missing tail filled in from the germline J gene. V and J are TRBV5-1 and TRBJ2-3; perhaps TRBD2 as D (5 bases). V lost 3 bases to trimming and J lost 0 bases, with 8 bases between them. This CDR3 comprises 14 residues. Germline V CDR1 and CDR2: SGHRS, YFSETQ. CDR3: CASSSGGSTDTQYF. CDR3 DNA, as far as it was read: TGCGCCAGCAGCTCAGGCGGGAGCACAGATACG.

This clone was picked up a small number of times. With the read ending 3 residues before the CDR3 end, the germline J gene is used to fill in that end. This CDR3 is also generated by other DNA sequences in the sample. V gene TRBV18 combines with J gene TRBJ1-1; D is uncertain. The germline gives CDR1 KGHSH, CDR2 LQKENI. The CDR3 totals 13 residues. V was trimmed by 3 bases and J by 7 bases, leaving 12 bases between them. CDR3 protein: CASSPSLADEAFF. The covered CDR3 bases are TGTGCCAGCTCACCGTCGTTGGCCGATGAA.

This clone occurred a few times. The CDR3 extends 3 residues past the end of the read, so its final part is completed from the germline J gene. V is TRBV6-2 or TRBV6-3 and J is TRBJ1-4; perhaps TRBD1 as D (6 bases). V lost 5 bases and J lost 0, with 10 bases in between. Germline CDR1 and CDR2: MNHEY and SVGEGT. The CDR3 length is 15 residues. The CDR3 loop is CASSRQVATNEKLFF. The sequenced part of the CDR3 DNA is TGTGCCAGCAGTCGACAGGTTGCAACTAATGAAAAA.

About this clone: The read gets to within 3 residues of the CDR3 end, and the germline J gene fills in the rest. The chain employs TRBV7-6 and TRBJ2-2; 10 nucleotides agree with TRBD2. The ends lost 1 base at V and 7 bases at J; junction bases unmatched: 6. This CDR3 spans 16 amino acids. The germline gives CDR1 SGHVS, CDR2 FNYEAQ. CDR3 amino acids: CASSLVGAGGVGELFF. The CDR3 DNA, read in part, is TGTGCCAGCAGCTTAGTCGGAGCGGGAGGGGTCGGGGAG. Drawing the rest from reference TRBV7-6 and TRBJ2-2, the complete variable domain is GAGVSQSPRYKVTKRGQDVALRCDPISGHVSLYWYRQALGQGPEFLTYFNYEAQQDKSGLPNDRFSAERPEGSISTLTIQRTEQRDSAMYRCASSLVGAGGVGELFFGEGSRLTVL.

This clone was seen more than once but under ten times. Partial CDR3 DNA: TGTGCCAGCAGCGTAAGGGGGCAGGGCTATGGC. Translation gives CASSVRGQGYG. The whole CDR3 protein reads CASSVRGQGYGYTF. The chain carries TRBV5-5 and TRBJ1-2, with 7 positions matching TRBD1. Sequencing ends 3 residues short of the CDR3 end; the germline J gene provides the rest. Losses at the gene ends were 4 bases for V and 4 bases for J; bases not matched to a gene: 7. This CDR3 has 14 amino acids. Germline CDR1 is SGHKS and CDR2 is YYEKEE (reference sequence).

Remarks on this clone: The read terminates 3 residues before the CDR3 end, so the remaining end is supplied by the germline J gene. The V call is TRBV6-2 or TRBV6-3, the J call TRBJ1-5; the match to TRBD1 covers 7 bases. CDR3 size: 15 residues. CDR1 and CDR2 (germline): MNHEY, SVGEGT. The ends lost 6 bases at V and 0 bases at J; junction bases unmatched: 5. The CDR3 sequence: CASRRQGISNQPQHF. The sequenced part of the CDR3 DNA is TGTGCCAGCAGGCGACAGGGTATTAGCAATCAGCCC.

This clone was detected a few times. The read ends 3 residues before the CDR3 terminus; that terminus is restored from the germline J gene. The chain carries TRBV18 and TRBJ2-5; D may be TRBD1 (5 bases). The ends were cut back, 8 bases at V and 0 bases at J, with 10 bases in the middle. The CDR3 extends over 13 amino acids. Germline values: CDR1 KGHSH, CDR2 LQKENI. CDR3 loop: CASVRTHQETQYF. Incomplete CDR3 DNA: TGTGCCAGCGTTCGGACACACCAAGAGACC.

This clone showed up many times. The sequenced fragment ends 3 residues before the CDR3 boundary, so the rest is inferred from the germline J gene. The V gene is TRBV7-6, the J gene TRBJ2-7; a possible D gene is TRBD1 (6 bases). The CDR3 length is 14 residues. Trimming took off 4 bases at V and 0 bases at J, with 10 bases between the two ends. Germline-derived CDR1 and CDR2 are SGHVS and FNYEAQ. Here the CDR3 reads CASSSGGNSYEQYF. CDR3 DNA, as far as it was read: TGTGCCAGCAGCTCTGGGGGCAACTCCTACGAG.

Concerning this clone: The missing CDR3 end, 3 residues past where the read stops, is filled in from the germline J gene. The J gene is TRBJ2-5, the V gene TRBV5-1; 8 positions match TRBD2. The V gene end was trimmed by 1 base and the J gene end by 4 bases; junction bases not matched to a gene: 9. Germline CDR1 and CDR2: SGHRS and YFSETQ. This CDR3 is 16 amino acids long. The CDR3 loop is CASSLSTGGGRETQYF. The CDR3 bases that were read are TGCGCCAGCAGCTTGAGCACCGGCGGGGGGAGAGAGACC.

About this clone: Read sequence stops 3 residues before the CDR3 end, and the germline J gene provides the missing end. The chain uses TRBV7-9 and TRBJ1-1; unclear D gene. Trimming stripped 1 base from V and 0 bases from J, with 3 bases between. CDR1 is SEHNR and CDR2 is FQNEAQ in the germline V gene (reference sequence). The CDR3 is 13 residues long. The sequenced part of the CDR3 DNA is TGTGCCAGCAGCTTAGAGGTGAACACTGAA. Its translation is CASSLEVNTE. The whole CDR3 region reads CASSLEVNTEAFF.

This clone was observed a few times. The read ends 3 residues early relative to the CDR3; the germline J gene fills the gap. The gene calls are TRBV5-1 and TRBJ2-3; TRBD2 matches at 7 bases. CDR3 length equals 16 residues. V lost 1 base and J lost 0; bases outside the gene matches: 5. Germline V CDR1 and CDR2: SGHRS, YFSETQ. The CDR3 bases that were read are TGCGCCAGCAGCTTGTTTGGGGGGGGGAGCACAGATACG. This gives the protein CASSLFGGGSTDT. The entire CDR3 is CASSLFGGGSTDTQYF.

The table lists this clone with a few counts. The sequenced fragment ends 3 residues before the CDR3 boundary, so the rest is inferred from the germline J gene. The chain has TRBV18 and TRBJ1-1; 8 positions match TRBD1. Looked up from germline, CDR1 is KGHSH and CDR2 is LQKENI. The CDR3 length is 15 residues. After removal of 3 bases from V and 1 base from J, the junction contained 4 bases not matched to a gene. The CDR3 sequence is CASSPDRVGNTEAFF. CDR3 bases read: TGTGCCAGCTCACCGGACAGGGTTGGGAACACTGAA.

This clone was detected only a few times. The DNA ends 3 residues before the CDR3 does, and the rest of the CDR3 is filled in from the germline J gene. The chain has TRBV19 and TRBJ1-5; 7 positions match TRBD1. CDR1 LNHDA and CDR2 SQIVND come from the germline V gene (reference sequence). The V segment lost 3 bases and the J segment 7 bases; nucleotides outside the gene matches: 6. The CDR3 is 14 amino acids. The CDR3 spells CASSISGGFQPQHF. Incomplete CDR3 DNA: TGTGCCAGTAGTATCTCAGGGGGTTTCCAGCCC. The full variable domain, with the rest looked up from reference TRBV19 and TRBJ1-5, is DGGITQSPKYLFRKEGQNVTLSCEQNLNHDAMYWYRQDPGQGLRLIYYSQIVNDFQKGDIAEGYSVSREKKESFPLTVTSAQKNPTAFYLCASSISGGFQPQHFGDGTRLSIL.

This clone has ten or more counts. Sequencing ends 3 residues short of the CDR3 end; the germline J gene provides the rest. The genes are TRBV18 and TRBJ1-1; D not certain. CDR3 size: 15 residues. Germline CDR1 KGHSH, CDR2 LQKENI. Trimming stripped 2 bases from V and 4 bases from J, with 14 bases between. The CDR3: CASSPSLAESTEAFF. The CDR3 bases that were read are TGTGCCAGCTCACCATCCTTGGCGGAGAGCACTGAA.

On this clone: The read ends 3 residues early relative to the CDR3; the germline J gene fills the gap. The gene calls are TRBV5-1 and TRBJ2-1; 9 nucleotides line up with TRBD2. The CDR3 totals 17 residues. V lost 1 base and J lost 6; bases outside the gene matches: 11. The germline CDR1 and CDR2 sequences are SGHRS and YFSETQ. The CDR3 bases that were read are TGCGCCAGCAGCTTGTTGTCTGGCGGGGGGGCTTTCAATGAG. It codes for CASSLLSGGGAFNE. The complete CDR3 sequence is CASSLLSGGGAFNEQFF.

CDR3 in amino acids: CASSEKAFSNQPQHF. Incomplete CDR3 DNA: TGTGCCAGCAGTGAAAAAGCCTTTAGCAATCAGCCC. The V call is TRBV6-1, the J call TRBJ1-5; D gene unclear. The read ends 3 residues shy of where the CDR3 ends; the end is completed using the germline J gene. Germline values: CDR1 MNHNS, CDR2 SASEGT. The CDR3 is 15 amino acids. V lost 2 bases to trimming and J lost 0 bases, with 8 bases between them.

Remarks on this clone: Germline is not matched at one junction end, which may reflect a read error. CDR3 region: CSSSMRETQYF. Partial CDR3 DNA: TGTTCCAGCAGCATGCGGGAGACC. The rearrangement uses TRBV7-9 and TRBJ2-5; D uncertain. The read falls 3 residues short of the CDR3 end, and the missing part is taken from the germline J gene. This CDR3 is 11 amino acids long. Looked up from germline, CDR1 is SEHNR and CDR2 is FQNEAQ (reference sequence). Full variable domain (remainder filled in from reference TRBV7-9 and TRBJ2-5): DTGVSQNPRHKITKRGQNVTFRCDPISEHNRLYWYRQTLGQGPEFLTYFQNEAQLEKSRLLSDRFSAERPKGSFSTLEIQRTEQGDSAMYLCSSSMRETQYFGPGTRLLVL.

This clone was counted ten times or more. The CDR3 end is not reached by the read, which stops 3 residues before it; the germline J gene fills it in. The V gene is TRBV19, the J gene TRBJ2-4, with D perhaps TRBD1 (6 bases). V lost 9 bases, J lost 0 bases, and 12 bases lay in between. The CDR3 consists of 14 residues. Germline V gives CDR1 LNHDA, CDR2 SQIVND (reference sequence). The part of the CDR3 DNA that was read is TGTGCCAGCGAGGGGGTCCCAGCCAAAAACATT. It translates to CASEGVPAKNI. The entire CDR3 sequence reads CASEGVPAKNIQYF.

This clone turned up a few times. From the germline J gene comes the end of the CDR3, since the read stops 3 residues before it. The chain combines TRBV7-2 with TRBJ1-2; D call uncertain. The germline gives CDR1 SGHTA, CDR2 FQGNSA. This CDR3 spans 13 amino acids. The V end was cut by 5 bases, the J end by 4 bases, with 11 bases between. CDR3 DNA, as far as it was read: TGTGCCAGCAGCCTAAGAAGGGTCTATGGC. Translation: CASSLRRVYG. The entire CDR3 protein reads CASSLRRVYGYTF.

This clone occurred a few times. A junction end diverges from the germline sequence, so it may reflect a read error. CDR3 DNA, as far as it was read: TGTTCCAGCAGCCCCCACGGGGAG. Protein sequence: CSSSPHGE. The complete CDR3 reads CSSSPHGELFF. This sequence joins TRBV7-9 and TRBJ2-2; D gene uncertain. The observed sequence ends 3 residues before the CDR3 terminus, with the missing tail filled in from the germline J gene. CDR1 is SEHNR, CDR2 FQNEAQ, per germline (reference sequence). The CDR3 covers 11 residues.

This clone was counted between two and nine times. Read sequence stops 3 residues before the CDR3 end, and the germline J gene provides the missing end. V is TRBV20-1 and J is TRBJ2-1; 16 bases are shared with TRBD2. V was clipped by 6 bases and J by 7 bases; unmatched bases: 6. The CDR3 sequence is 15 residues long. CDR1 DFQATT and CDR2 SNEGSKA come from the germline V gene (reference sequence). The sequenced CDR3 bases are TGCAGTGCGGACGGGACTAGCGGGAGGGGAAATGAG. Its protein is CSADGTSGRGNE. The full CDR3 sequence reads CSADGTSGRGNEQFF.

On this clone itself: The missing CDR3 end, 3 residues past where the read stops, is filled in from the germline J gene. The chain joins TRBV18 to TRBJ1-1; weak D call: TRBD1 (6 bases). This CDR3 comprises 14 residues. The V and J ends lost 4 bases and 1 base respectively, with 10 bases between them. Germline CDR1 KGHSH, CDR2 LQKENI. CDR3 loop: CASSRDRTNTEAFF. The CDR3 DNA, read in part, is TGTGCCAGCTCACGCGACAGGACGAACACTGAA.

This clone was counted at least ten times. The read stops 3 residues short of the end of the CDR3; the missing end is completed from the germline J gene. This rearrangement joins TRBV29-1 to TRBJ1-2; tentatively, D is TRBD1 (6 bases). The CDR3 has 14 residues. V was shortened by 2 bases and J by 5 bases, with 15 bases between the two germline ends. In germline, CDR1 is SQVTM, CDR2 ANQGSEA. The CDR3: CSVEQDSMAYGYTF. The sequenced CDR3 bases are TGCAGCGTTGAACAGGACAGTATGGCATATGGC.

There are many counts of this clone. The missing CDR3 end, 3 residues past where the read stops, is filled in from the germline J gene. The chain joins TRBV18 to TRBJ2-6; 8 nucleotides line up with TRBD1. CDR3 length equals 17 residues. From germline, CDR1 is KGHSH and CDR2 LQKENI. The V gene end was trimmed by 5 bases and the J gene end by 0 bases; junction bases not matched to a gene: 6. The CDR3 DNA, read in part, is TGTGCCAGCTCAGGACAGGGACCCTACTCTGGGGCCAACGTC. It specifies CASSGQGPYSGANV. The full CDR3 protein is CASSGQGPYSGANVLTF.

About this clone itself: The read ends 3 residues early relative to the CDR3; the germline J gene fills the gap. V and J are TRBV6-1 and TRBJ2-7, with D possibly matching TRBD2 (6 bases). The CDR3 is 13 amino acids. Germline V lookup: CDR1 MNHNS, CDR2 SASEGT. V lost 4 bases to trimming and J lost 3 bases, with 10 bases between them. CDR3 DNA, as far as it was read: TGTGCCAGCAGTGTGACTAGGAGCTACGAG. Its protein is CASSVTRSYE. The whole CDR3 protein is CASSVTRSYEQYF.

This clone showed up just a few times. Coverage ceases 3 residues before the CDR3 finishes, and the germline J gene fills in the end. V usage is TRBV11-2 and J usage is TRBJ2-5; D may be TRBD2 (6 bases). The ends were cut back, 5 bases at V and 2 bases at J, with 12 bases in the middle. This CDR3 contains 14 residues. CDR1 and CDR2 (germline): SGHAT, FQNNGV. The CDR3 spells CASSPGLTQETQYF. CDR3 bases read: TGTGCCAGCAGCCCGGGACTCACACAAGAGACC.

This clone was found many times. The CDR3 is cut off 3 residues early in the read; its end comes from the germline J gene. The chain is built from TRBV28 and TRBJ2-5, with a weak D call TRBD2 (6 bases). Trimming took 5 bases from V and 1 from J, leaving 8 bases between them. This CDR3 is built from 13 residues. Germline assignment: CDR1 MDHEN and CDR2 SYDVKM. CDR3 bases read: TGTGCCAGCAGTGCGGGGTCCCAAGAGACC. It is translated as CASSAGSQET. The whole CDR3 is CASSAGSQETQYF.

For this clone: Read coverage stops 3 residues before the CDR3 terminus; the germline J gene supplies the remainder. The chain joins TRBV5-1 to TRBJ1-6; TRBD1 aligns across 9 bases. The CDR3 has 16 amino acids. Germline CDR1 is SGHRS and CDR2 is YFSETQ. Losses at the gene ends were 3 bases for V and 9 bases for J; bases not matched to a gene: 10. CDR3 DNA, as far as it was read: TGCGCCAGCAGCTCCTCCGGGACAGGGTTTAGTTCACCC. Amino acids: CASSSSGTGFSSP. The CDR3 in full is CASSSSGTGFSSPLHF.

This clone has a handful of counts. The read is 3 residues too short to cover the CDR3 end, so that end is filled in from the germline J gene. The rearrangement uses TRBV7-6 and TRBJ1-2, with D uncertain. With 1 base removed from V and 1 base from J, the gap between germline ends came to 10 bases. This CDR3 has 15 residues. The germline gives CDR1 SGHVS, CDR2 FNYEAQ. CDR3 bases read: TGTGCCAGCAGCTTAGGGGTGGGCAGTAACTATGGC. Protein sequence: CASSLGVGSNYG. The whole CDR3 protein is CASSLGVGSNYGYTF.